This T cell receptor (beta chain) appears in the sequencing data of a study of vaccination effects on CD4 cells after COVID-19. Data came from immunoSEQ multiplex PCR; TCRdb stores just in-frame clones and leaves some out. The sample holds around 60,000 clones, approximately 76% seen once. The V gene lost 4 bases and the J gene lost 3 bases, with 10 bases spanning the gap. Germline CDR1 and CDR2: SGHAT and FQNNGV. This CDR3 has 13 amino acids. Remarks on this clone: Its cognate antigen is unknown.

Prior to sequencing, the ViraFEST assay stimulated PBMC with viral peptide pools, which expanded the antigen-specific CD4+ T cells. A roughly 10-day culture period preceded the isolation of CD4+ T cells. Vaccinated participants had no history of SARS-CoV-2 infection and tested negative for nucleocapsid antibodies. The chain employs TRBV11-2 and TRBJ2-7; D is possibly TRBD2 (5 bases). The TCR sequence derives from a human donor who received a COVID-19 vaccine. The sequencing here drew on CD4+ T cells from PBMCs cultured with HCoV-NL63 spike peptides, taken before COVID-19 vaccination. CDR3 amino acids: CASSSLGLYEQYV. Written as DNA, the CDR3 is TGTGCCAGCAGCTCCTTAGGACTCTACGAGCAGTACGTC.